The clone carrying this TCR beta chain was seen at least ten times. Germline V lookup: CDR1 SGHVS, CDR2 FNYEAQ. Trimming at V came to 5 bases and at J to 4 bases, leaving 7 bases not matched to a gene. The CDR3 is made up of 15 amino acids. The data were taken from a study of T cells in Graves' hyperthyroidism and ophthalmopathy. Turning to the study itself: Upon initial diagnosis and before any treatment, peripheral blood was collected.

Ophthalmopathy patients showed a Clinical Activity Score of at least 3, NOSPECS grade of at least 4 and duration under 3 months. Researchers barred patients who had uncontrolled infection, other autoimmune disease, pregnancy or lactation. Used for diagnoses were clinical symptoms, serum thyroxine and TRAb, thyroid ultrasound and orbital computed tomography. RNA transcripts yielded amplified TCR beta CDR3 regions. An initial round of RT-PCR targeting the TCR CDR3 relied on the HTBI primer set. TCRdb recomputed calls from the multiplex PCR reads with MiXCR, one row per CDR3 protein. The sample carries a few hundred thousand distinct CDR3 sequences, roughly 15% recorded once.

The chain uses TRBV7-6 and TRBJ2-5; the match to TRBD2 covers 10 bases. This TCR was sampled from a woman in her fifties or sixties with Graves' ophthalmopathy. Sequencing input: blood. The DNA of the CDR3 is TGTGCCAGCAGCGAAAACCGACTAGCGGGAGAGACCCAGTACTTC. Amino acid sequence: CASSENRLAGETQYF.